Below, 32 T cell receptor beta chains from the same sample are listed, as sequenced in a study of blood T cell repertoires in COVID-19. Profiled with immunoSEQ multiplex PCR; TCRdb holds only in-frame clones, not every one. The data hold under 200,000 clones, with 90% observed a single time. The specimen sequenced was peripheral blood. These receptors were obtained from a man aged 45-65 years with acute or convalescent COVID-19.

The V gene is TRBV2, the J gene TRBJ1-5, with 8 bases that match TRBD1. This CDR3 spans 16 amino acids. Trimming removed 5 bases from V and 5 bases from J; junction bases left unmatched: 11. CDR1 and CDR2 (germline): SNHLY, FYNNEI. The CDR3 protein is CASSPHDRGRDQPQHF. In DNA, the CDR3 is TGTGCCAGCAGTCCTCATGACAGGGGACGGGATCAGCCCCAGCATTTT.

The count of this clone is one. The rearrangement links TRBV19 to TRBJ2-2; 11 bases line up with TRBD1. Germline V lookup: CDR1 LNHDA, CDR2 SQIVND (reference sequence). The V and J ends lost 4 bases and 5 bases, in that order; junction bases with no gene match: 3. The CDR3 is 15 residues long. CDR3 DNA sequence: TGTGCCAGTAGTACCGGGACAGGGGGAACCGGGGAGCTGTTTTTT. As protein: CASSTGTGGTGELFF.

The chain is built from TRBV19 and TRBJ2-3; weak D call: TRBD2 (5 bases). Per germline, CDR1 LNHDA and CDR2 SQIVND (reference sequence). Trimming took 1 base from V and 5 from J, leaving 16 bases between them. This CDR3 is built from 16 residues. The CDR3 is CASSIGSRGEGDTQYF. The CDR3 nucleotides read TGTGCCAGTAGTATAGGTTCTCGGGGAGAGGGAGATACGCAGTATTTT.

In DNA, the CDR3 is TGCAGTGCTAGTAGTCAGCGGGCATACAATGAGCAGTTCTTC. Its protein is CSASSQRAYNEQFF. This chain connects TRBV20-1 to TRBJ2-1, with D tentatively TRBD2 (6 bases). Germline V gene sequence: CDR1 DFQATT, CDR2 SNEGSKA (reference sequence). Trimming took off 3 bases at V and 4 bases at J, with 13 bases between the two ends. This CDR3 has 14 amino acids.

The V and J genes are TRBV28 and TRBJ1-1; 8 nucleotides agree with TRBD1. After removal of 6 bases from V and 4 bases from J, the junction contained 7 bases not matched to a gene. Germline V gene sequence: CDR1 MDHEN, CDR2 SYDVKM. The CDR3 has 14 amino acids. For the CDR3, the DNA is TGTGCCAGCAGCCGAGACAGGGGCGTCACTGAAGCTTTCTTT. Its protein is CASSRDRGVTEAFF.

J is TRBJ2-3 and V is TRBV7-2, with 7 bases aligning to TRBD2. V trimming: 4 bases; J trimming: 3 bases; junction bases outside the gene matches: 4. The CDR3 covers 14 residues. Germline-derived CDR1 and CDR2 are SGHTA and FQGNSA. The CDR3, as DNA: TGTGCCAGCAGCTGGGGGGGTTTTACAGATACGCAGTATTTT. This encodes CASSWGGFTDTQYF. Variable domain in full (rest from reference TRBV7-2 and TRBJ2-3): GAGVSQSPSNKVTEKGKDVELRCDPISGHTALYWYRQSLGQGLEFLIYFQGNSAPDKSGLPSDRFSAERTGGSVSTLTIQRTQQEDSAVYLCASSWGGFTDTQYFGPGTRLTVL.

The chain recombines TRBV7-9 with TRBJ1-5, with a weak D call TRBD1 (5 bases). Germline CDR1 reads SEHNR; CDR2 reads FQNEAQ (reference sequence). V gave up 3 bases and J gave up 4 bases, with 13 bases separating them. This CDR3 has 15 amino acids. The CDR3 region is CASSFSDISNQPQHF. As DNA, the CDR3 is TGTGCCAGCAGCTTTTCGGACATTTCAAATCAGCCCCAGCATTTT.

The V gene is TRBV6-6, the J gene TRBJ1-5, with TRBD1 matching over 9 bases. CDR1 is MNHNY and CDR2 is SVGAGI in the germline V gene (reference sequence). V dropped 2 bases and J dropped 4; count of bases not matched to a gene: 6. CDR3 length: 16 amino acids. The CDR3 sequence is CASSYGTGRYNQPQHF. The CDR3 DNA is TGTGCCAGCAGTTACGGGACAGGGAGGTATAATCAGCCCCAGCATTTT.

The chain combines TRBV7-9 with TRBJ2-1, with 9 bases that match TRBD2. CDR1 is SEHNR and CDR2 is FQNEAQ in the germline V gene (reference sequence). V was pared by 4 bases and J by 8 bases, with 9 bases of the junction left unmatched. This CDR3 spans 15 amino acids. The CDR3, as DNA: TGTGCCAGCAGCTCAACCGGGACTAGCATTCATGAGCAGTTCTTC. Translation gives CASSSTGTSIHEQFF.

V usage is TRBV27 and J usage is TRBJ1-5; maybe TRBD1 (5 bases). Trimming took 2 bases from V and 2 from J, leaving 13 bases between them. Per germline, CDR1 MNHEY and CDR2 SMNVEV (reference sequence). This CDR3 is built from 16 residues. The CDR3 spells CASSLGTGVGNQPQHF. CDR3 bases: TGTGCCAGCAGTTTAGGGACGGGGGTAGGCAATCAGCCCCAGCATTTT.

This clone has just a few counts. This chain connects TRBV6-5 to TRBJ1-5; perhaps TRBD1 as D (5 bases). Germline CDR1 is MNHEY and CDR2 is SVGAGI. This CDR3 has 14 residues. V was shortened by 6 bases and J by 9 bases, with 18 bases between the two germline ends. The CDR3 DNA is TGTGCCAGCAGGGAGGGGCAGGTCCAGGGGCCCCAGCATTTT. Its translation: CASREGQVQGPQHF.

The chain joins TRBV14 to TRBJ1-1; the match to TRBD1 covers 11 bases. Germline CDR1 reads SGHDN; CDR2 reads FVKESK. This CDR3 comprises 13 residues. With V trimmed by 3 bases and J by 8 bases, 2 bases remained unmatched. DNA for the CDR3: TGTGCCAGCAGCCAGGGGACAGGGGGGGAAGCTTTCTTT. Its protein is CASSQGTGGEAFF.

The chain carries TRBV5-1 and TRBJ2-2; 10 nucleotides align to TRBD2. CDR1 is SGHRS, CDR2 YFSETQ, per germline. The V and J ends lost 2 bases and 4 bases, in that order; junction bases with no gene match: 8. The CDR3 loop spans 17 amino acids. CDR3 loop: CASSFGSSGGFTGELFF. The CDR3, as DNA: TGCGCCAGCAGCTTTGGGTCTAGCGGGGGTTTCACCGGGGAGCTGTTTTTT.

The chain has TRBV7-2 and TRBJ1-5; D ambiguous. V lost 1 base to trimming and J lost 4 bases, with 14 bases between them. This CDR3 is built from 16 residues. Per germline, CDR1 SGHTA and CDR2 FQGNSA. The CDR3 region is CASSLGGISKNQPQHF. The CDR3 region has the DNA TGTGCCAGCAGCTTAGGCGGGATCAGTAAAAATCAGCCCCAGCATTTT.

The chain is built from TRBV27 and TRBJ1-5; weak D call: TRBD1 (6 bases). CDR1 and CDR2 from the germline V gene are MNHEY and SMNVEV (reference sequence). The CDR3 is 15 amino acids. The V end was cut by 3 bases, the J end by 6 bases, with 15 bases between. DNA of the CDR3: TGTGCCAGCAGTTTTACGACAGGACCCTTTCAGCCCCAGCATTTT. Translating gives CASSFTTGPFQPQHF.

CDR3 nucleotides: TGTGCCAGCAGTTTGCGACTAGCGGCAGATACGCAGTATTTT. This sequence encodes CASSLRLAADTQYF. The chain links TRBV27 to TRBJ2-3; TRBD2 matches 9 bases. Germline V lookup: CDR1 MNHEY, CDR2 SMNVEV (reference sequence). V lost 3 bases to trimming and J lost 4 bases; unmatched junction nucleotides: 2. CDR3 length: 14 amino acids.

This clone occurred once. The chain links TRBV4-3 to TRBJ1-5, with D maybe TRBD1 (5 bases). The CDR3 runs to 15 residues. V was pared by 0 bases and J by 4 bases, with 10 bases between. In germline, CDR1 is LGHNA, CDR2 YSLEER. The CDR3 DNA reads as TGCGCCAGCAGCCAAGACAATTCAGGGAATCAGCCCCAGCATTTT. Its protein is CASSQDNSGNQPQHF.

V gene TRBV6-2 or TRBV6-3 combines with J gene TRBJ1-5; a possible D gene is TRBD1 (6 bases). The germline V and J ends were trimmed by 0 bases and 4 bases, with 16 bases remaining between them. In germline, CDR1 is MNHEY, CDR2 SVGEGT. The CDR3 loop spans 17 amino acids. CDR3 sequence: CASSYSYGAGENQPQHF. The CDR3 DNA reads TGTGCCAGCAGTTACTCCTACGGGGCAGGGGAAAATCAGCCCCAGCATTTT.

The chain uses TRBV24-1 and TRBJ1-5, with D unresolved. The CDR3 length is 15 residues. The ends were cut back, 5 bases at V and 0 bases at J, with 10 bases in the middle. From germline, CDR1 is KGHDR and CDR2 SFDVKD. The CDR3 nucleotides are TGTGCCACCAGTGCTGGGCACAATAGCAATCAGCCCCAGCATTTT. Translating it yields CATSAGHNSNQPQHF.

A single count supports this clone. The V call is TRBV18, the J call TRBJ2-1, with TRBD1 matching over 7 bases. CDR3 length equals 13 residues. Germline V lookup: CDR1 KGHSH, CDR2 LQKENI. Trimming cost V 3 bases and J 8 bases; bases outside gene matches: 4. CDR3 loop: CASSPGTAHEQFF. The DNA for the CDR3 is TGTGCCAGCTCACCCGGGACAGCCCATGAGCAGTTCTTC.

The DNA for the CDR3 is TGTGCCAGCAGTTCGGGACAGAGTTACAATGAGCAGTTCTTC. Amino acid sequence: CASSSGQSYNEQFF. The rearrangement links TRBV6-4 to TRBJ2-1; 7 bases align to TRBD1. The CDR3 loop spans 14 amino acids. J was trimmed by 4 bases and V by 5 bases; bases with no gene match: 5. Germline lookup yields CDR1 MRHNA and CDR2 SNTAGT.

The genes are TRBV5-1 and TRBJ1-2; TRBD1 agrees at 8 bases. V was pared by 0 bases and J by 4 bases, with 8 bases of the junction left unmatched. CDR3 length: 16 residues. Germline V gene data show CDR1 as SGHRS and CDR2 as YFSETQ. Written as DNA, the CDR3 is TGCGCCAGCAGCTTGGCCAGGGGGCCCACACCCTATGGCTACACCTTC. Its translation: CASSLARGPTPYGYTF.

In DNA form, the CDR3 reads TGTGCCAGCATTGGTAGAAACTATGGCTACACCTTC. It is translated as CASIGRNYGYTF. The chain carries TRBV28 and TRBJ1-2, with unresolved D. Germline loops: CDR1 MDHEN, CDR2 SYDVKM. V lost 7 bases and J 2 bases, leaving 8 bases between the germline ends. The CDR3 consists of 12 residues.

The V call is TRBV6-2 or TRBV6-3, the J call TRBJ1-6, with D possibly matching TRBD1 (5 bases). There are 15 residues in the CDR3. CDR1 is MNHEY, CDR2 SVGEGT, per germline. Trimming shortened V by 3 bases and J by 8 bases, and 14 bases separated the two germline ends. CDR3 coding DNA: TGTGCCAGCAGTTATAGAAGGGGTCGGCATTCACCCCTCCACTTT. Translated: CASSYRRGRHSPLHF.

The rearrangement joins TRBV18 to TRBJ1-3; D gene unclear. This CDR3 contains 15 residues. V lost 3 bases, J lost 0 bases, and 9 bases lay in between. Germline V gene lookup returns CDR1 KGHSH and CDR2 LQKENI. CDR3 in amino acids: CASSPGESSGNTIYF. The CDR3 nucleotides are TGTGCCAGCTCACCGGGCGAGAGCTCTGGAAACACCATATATTTT. Full variable domain (remainder filled in from reference TRBV18 and TRBJ1-3): NAGVMQNPRHLVRRRGQEARLRCSPMKGHSHVYWYRQLPEEGLKFMVYLQKENIIDESGMPKERFSAEFPKEGPSILRIQQVVRGDSAAYFCASSPGESSGNTIYFGEGSWLTVV.

This clone was observed once. The genes are TRBV5-1 and TRBJ2-3; 8 nucleotides align to TRBD2. The trim removed 4 bases at V and 3 bases at J, leaving 7 bases unmatched. The germline V gene has CDR1 SGHRS and CDR2 YFSETQ. The CDR3 has 15 amino acids. The CDR3 sequence is CASSTLSGSTDTQYF. CDR3 DNA: TGCGCCAGCAGCACCCTAAGCGGGAGTACAGATACGCAGTATTTT.

The chain carries TRBV14 and TRBJ2-1, with TRBD1 matching over 9 bases. Germline V gene sequence: CDR1 SGHDN, CDR2 FVKESK. Germline trimming cut 0 bases from V and 4 bases from J; bases unmatched to any gene: 4. The CDR3 runs to 16 residues. CDR3 in amino acids: CASSQDVGQGYNEQFF. The CDR3, as DNA: TGTGCCAGCAGCCAAGATGTGGGACAGGGTTACAATGAGCAGTTCTTC.

The genes are TRBV5-1 and TRBJ2-2; 9 bases match TRBD2. The germline CDR1 and CDR2 sequences are SGHRS and YFSETQ. Unmatched junction bases numbered 11, after V lost 8 bases and J lost 6 bases. This CDR3 is 15 amino acids long. The CDR3 here is CASSVAGVEAGELFF. As DNA, the CDR3 is TGCGCCAGTTCTGTAGCGGGAGTTGAAGCCGGGGAGCTGTTTTTT.

V is TRBV3-1 (or the pseudogene TRBV3-2) and J is TRBJ2-1, with 10 bases aligning to TRBD2. The CDR3 extends over 14 amino acids. V was clipped by 4 bases and J by 6 bases; unmatched bases: 3. CDR1 and CDR2 from the germline V gene are LGHDT and YNNKEL (reference sequence). The CDR3 spells CASSRLAGVNEQFF. The CDR3 coding sequence is TGTGCCAGCAGCCGGCTAGCGGGAGTCAATGAGCAGTTCTTC.

The CDR3 here is CASSLGRNSYEQYV. CDR3 coding DNA: TGTGCCAGCAGCCTCGGGAGGAACTCCTACGAGCAGTACGTC. The V call is TRBV6-5, the J call TRBJ2-7; 7 bases are shared with TRBD2. The CDR3 has 14 residues. The ends lost 6 bases at V and 0 bases at J; junction bases unmatched: 5. Germline loops: CDR1 MNHEY, CDR2 SVGAGI.

V usage is TRBV28 and J usage is TRBJ1-6, with a tentative D call TRBD1 (5 bases). V shed 11 bases and J shed 6 bases, with 26 bases lying between them. CDR1 is MDHEN, CDR2 SYDVKM, per germline. This CDR3 is 17 amino acids long. CDR3 amino acids: CAGALGGSGKINSPLHF. For the CDR3, the DNA is TGTGCCGGGGCCCTCGGGGGATCCGGCAAAATTAATTCACCCCTCCACTTT.

V and J are TRBV5-1 and TRBJ1-4, with 9 nucleotides matching TRBD1. Germline V gene lookup returns CDR1 SGHRS and CDR2 YFSETQ. Trimming took 4 bases from V and 6 from J; bases not matched to a gene: 7. The CDR3 is 15 amino acids. In nucleotides, the CDR3 is TGCGCCAGCAGCCGACAGGGGGGTACGGATGAAAAACTGTTTTTT. It codes for CASSRQGGTDEKLFF.